The entry that follows covers one TCR beta chain sequence. Its cognate antigen has yet to be identified. Base qualities are missing; no much larger clone stands one base away. Library prep was done by 5' RACE. Data came from an Illumina HiSeq 2500. A second PCR of roughly 7 to 11 cycles was performed with a sample-barcoded 5' primer and a J-beta primer mix. A template-switch 5' adaptor carrying 12 random nucleotides introduced a unique molecular identifier onto each TCR beta cDNA molecule. Each sample yielded at least 2.5 million CDR3-containing paired-end reads. The Mint cDNA synthesis kit, primed by a TRBC-specific oligonucleotide, was used to synthesize first-strand cDNA from all RNA. Following uracil-DNA glycosylase treatment, a first 18-cycle PCR with universal primers M1SS and BC2_uni_R was performed on all cDNA. The original methods were these. For normalization, 1 million high-quality reads were randomly selected from each sample, with every read carrying a distinct molecular identifier. Instead of being binned into consensus sequences, reads that shared molecular identifiers were thrown out. CDR3 identification, clonotype clustering and error correction used MiTCR with a Q25 quality threshold and the strictest error-elimination algorithm. A nonparametric unseen species model with Euler transformation was used to estimate lower-bound total TCR beta diversity. TCRdb trimmed public reads at Q25 via fastp, called clones via MiXCR and kept in-frame beta chains. Each record represents a unique CDR3 protein, reported with the most common genes and DNA among its rows. The V and J calls and clone size are TCRdb's, not the authors'. The sample table holds around 580,000 distinct CDR3 sequences, of which roughly 48% were seen once. The ten largest clones add up to 20% to 25% of the sample.

Its CDR3 holds 15 amino acids, cysteine through phenylalanine. Only CDR3 DNA is held: 45 bases, read in frame from base 1. Looking up the germline V gene (reference sequence) yields CDR1 DFQATT and CDR2 SNEGSKA. V is clipped by 1 base and J by 11 bases, and the sequence between their germline boundaries is 23 bases long. This sample stems from a study of blood T cells in healthy people across ages (dated by TCRdb to 2014 to 2015). About the study as a whole: Template switching captured roughly one uniquely barcoded TCR beta cDNA molecule per two T cells in model experiments. To avoid experimental bias, donors of different ages were spread randomly across the sequencing lanes. Using deep sequencing normalized with unique cDNA molecular identifiers, the study measured how TCR beta repertoire diversity changes with age. The study analyzed two additional independent replicas of 1 million unique cDNA reads from the same blood draw for two donors, one aged 18 to 30 and one aged 80 or older. The donors were divided into four age groups: young (average around 15 years), middle-aged (almost 40), aged (approximately 64) and long-lived (82). Results and caveats for the whole study, not just this receptor: Because profiling used bulk unsorted PBMCs, naive and antigen-experienced compartments could not be compared conclusively. Observed TCR beta diversity per million T cells fell roughly linearly with age, and a significant reduction was already apparent by age around 40. Estimates of total diversity based on one million sequenced T cells were regarded as lower bounds and as underestimates. The CMV infection status of donors was not known, potentially confounding age-related changes in expanded clonotypes. There was a strong correlation between observed TCR beta diversity and the percentage of naive T cells measured by flow cytometry. Compared with the aged group, the long-lived group had more naive CD4+ T cells, fewer expanded clones and increased TCR diversity, suggesting age selection.

The 39 donors, aged roughly 6 to 95 years, were systemically healthy Caucasian individuals from Russia. Around 10 milliliters of peripheral blood were drawn from each donor into EDTA-treated Vacutainer tubes. PBMCs were isolated by Ficoll-Paque density-gradient centrifugation, with at least 6 million obtained per sample. Total RNA, at least 6 micrograms per sample, was extracted from PBMCs with Trizol reagent. Naive CD45RAhigh/CD27high T cell percentages were measured by flow cytometry on a PBMC aliquot from every donor. The V and J genes are TRBV20-1 and TRBJ2-5; matching of 6 bases hints at TRBD2 as the D gene. Sequencing was performed on blood. The source is an elderly man in good health. The CDR3 sequence is CSARGGEALPGEQYF. The nucleotide sequence reads as follows: TGCAGTGCTAGAGGCGGGGAAGCGCTACCGGGGGAGCAGTACTTC.